This TCR beta chain originates from a study of cytomegalovirus exposure and HLA in healthy donors. Study-wide points: Most TCR beta V segments were productive about 90% or about 30% of the time in an earlier analysis. Later analysis placed DRB1 highest and HLA-C lowest in TCR association rates, which differed by HLA locus.

The V segment lost 7 bases and the J segment 4 bases; nucleotides outside the gene matches: 7. Germline V CDR1 and CDR2: SQVTM, ANQGSEA. This CDR3 comprises 13 residues. Primers for the PCR totalled 60 Vbeta and 13 Jbeta. Original processing notes: Roughly 10 million shared chains were among the approximately 82 million unique TCR beta chains that a later analysis counted. TCRdb's copy holds only in-frame clones and misses some; the assay was immunoSEQ multiplex PCR. V, J and clone size were drawn from that table, and D and trimming were deduced from the DNA. In the table there are about 130,000 clones, 70% to 85% of which are singletons. This clone was counted a single time. Its matching antigen is unknown.

Specimen: PBMCs. The chain is built from TRBV29-1 and TRBJ1-1; 9 bases map to TRBD1. The receptor was derived from a boy younger than 18 in good health and CMV-seronegative. CDR3 region: CSAQGQGITEAFF. In DNA form, the CDR3 reads TGCAGCGCCCAGGGACAGGGAATCACTGAAGCTTTCTTT.